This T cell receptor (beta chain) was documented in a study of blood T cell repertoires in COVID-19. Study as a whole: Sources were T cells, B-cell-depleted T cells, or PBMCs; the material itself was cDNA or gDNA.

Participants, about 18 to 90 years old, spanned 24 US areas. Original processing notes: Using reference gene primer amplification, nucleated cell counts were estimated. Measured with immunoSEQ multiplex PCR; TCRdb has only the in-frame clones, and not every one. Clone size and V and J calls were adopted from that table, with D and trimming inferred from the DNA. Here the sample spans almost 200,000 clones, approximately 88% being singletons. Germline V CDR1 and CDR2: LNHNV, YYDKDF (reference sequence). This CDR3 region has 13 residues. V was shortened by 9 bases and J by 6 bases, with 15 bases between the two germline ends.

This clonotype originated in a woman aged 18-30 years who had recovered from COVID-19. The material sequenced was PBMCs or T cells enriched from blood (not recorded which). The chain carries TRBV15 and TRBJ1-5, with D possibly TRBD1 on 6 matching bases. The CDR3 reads CATGRGDRQPQHF. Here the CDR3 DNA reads TGTGCCACGGGGAGGGGGGATCGTCAGCCCCAGCATTTT.